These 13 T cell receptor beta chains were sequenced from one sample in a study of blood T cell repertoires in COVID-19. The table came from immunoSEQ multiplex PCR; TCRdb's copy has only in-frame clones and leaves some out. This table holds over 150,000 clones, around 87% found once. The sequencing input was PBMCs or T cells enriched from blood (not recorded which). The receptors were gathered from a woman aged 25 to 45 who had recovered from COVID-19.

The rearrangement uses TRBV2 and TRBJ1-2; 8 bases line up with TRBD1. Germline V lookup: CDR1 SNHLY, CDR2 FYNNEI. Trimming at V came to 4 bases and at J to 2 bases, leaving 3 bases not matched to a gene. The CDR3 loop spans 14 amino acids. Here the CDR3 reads CASSGDRTNYGYTF. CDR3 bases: TGTGCCAGCAGTGGGGACAGGACAAACTATGGCTACACCTTC. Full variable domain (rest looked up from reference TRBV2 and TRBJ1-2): EPEVTQTPSHQVTQMGQEVILRCVPISNHLYFYWYRQILGQKVEFLVSFYNNEISEKSEIFDDQFSVERPDGSNFTLKIRSTKLEDSAMYFCASSGDRTNYGYTFGSGTRLTVV.

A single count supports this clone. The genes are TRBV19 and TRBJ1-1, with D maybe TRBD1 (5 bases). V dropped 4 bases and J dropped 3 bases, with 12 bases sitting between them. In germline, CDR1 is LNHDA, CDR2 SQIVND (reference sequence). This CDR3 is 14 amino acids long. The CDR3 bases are TGTGCCAGTAGTACGGGGGGATGGGACACTGAAGCTTTCTTT. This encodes CASSTGGWDTEAFF.

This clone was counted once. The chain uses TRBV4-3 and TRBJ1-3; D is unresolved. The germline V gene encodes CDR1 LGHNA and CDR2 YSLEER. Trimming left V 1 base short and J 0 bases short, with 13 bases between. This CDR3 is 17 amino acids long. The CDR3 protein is CASSQGSGVDSGNTIYF. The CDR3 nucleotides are TGCGCCAGCAGCCAAGGGTCGGGAGTCGACTCTGGAAACACCATATATTTT.

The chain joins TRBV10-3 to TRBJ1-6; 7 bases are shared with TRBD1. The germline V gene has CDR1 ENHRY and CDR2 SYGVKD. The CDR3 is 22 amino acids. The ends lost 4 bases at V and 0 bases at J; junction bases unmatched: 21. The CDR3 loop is CAISGDDEGTVKGSSYNSPLHF. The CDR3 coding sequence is TGTGCCATCAGTGGGGACGACGAGGGGACAGTAAAAGGGAGCTCCTATAATTCACCCCTCCACTTT.

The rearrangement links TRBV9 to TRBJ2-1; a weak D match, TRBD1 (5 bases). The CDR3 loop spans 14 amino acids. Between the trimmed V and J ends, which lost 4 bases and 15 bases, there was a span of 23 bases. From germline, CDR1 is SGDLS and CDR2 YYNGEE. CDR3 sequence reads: CASSPSSQADSRFF. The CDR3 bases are TGTGCCAGCAGCCCCAGCTCACAGGCGGATTCTCGGTTCTTC.

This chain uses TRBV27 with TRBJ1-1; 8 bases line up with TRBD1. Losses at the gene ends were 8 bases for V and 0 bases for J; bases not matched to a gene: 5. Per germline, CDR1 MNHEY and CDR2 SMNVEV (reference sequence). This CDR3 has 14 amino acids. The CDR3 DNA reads TGTGCCAGCTTGCGACAGGGGATGAACACTGAAGCTTTCTTT. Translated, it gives CASLRQGMNTEAFF.

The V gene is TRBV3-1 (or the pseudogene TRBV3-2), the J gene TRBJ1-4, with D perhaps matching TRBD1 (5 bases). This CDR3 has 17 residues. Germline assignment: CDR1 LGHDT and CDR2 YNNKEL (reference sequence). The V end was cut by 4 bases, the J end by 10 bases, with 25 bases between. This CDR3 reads CASSRIPIAGTTGKLFF. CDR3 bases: TGTGCCAGCAGCCGAATCCCCATTGCGGGGACCACCGGAAAACTGTTTTTT.

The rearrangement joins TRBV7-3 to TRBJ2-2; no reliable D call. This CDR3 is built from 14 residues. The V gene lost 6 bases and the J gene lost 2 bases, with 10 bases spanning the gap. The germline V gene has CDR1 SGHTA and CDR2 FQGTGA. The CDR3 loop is CASSPLPNTGELFF. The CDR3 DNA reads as TGTGCCAGCAGTCCCCTTCCTAACACCGGGGAGCTGTTTTTT.

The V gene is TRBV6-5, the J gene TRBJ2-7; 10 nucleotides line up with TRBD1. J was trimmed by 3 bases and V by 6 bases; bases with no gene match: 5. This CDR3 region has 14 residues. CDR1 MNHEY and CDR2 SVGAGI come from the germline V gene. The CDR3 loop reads CASRLRTGGYEQYF. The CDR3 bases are TGTGCCAGCAGGCTCCGGACAGGGGGCTACGAGCAGTACTTC.

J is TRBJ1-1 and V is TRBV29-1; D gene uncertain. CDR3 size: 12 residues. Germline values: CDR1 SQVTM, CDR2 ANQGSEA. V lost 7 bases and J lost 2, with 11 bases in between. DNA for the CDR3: TGCAGCGAGGTCCGGGGTAACACTGAAGCTTTCTTT. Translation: CSEVRGNTEAFF.

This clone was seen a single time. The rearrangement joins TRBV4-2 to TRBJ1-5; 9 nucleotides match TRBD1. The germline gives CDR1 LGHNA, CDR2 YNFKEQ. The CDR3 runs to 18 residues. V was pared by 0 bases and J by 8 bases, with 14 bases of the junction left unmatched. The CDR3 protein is CASSQDSGGQGAMKPQHF. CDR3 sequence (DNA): TGTGCCAGCAGCCAAGATTCTGGGGGACAGGGAGCTATGAAGCCCCAGCATTTT.

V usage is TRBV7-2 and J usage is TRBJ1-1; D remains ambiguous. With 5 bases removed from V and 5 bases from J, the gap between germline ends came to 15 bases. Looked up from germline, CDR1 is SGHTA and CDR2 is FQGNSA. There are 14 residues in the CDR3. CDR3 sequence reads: CASSTSTRGTEAFF. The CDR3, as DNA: TGTGCCAGCAGCACCTCGACACGGGGAACTGAAGCTTTCTTT.

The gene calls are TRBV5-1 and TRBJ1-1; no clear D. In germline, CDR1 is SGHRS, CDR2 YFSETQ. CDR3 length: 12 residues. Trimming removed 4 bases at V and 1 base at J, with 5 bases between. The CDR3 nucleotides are TGCGCCAGCAGCCGGGGGAACACTGAAGCTTTCTTT. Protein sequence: CASSRGNTEAFF.